A selection of T cell receptor beta chains follows, all from one sample in a study of cytomegalovirus exposure and HLA in healthy donors. Some clones are missing from TCRdb's copy, which holds only in-frame ones; the method was immunoSEQ multiplex PCR. The sample lists around 210,000 clones, about 85% occurring once. Material: PBMCs. Source of these receptors: a girl aged 2-10 years in good health and CMV-seronegative. Both conserved end residues are part of each CDR3. D genes are given only for firm matches. Some rows mark clone size as missing; the rest say once, few, many or name a class of expanded clone.

-	-	TRBV7-2	TRBJ2-3	TGTGCCAGCAGCTTAGTGGGGGGGCCGACAGATACGCAGTATTTT	CASSLVGGPTDTQYF
-	-	TRBV5-4	TRBJ2-3	TGTGCCAGCAGCTTGGCCCGTCTCTGGGGGACTAGCACAGATACGCAGTATTTT	CASSLARLWGTSTDTQYF
-	TRBD2	TRBV29-1	TRBJ2-1	TGCAGCGTGAGGGAGCGGCGACTAGCGAGCTACAATGAGCAGTTCTTC	CSVRERRLASYNEQFF
-	TRBD1	TRBV9	TRBJ2-3	TGTGCCAGCAGCGTAAGGGACAGGGGACCAGATACGCAGTATTTT	CASSVRDRGPDTQYF
-	-	TRBV13	TRBJ1-5	TGTGCCAGCAGCTTAGGCAGGGATCAGCCCCAGCATTTT	CASSLGRDQPQHF
once	-	TRBV4-1	TRBJ2-7	TGCGCCAGCAGCCGCAGCGCTACAAGCTCCTACGAGCAGTACTTC	CASSRSATSSYEQYF
-	-	TRBV20-1	TRBJ1-1	TGCAGAACAGGGCCGGTAGCTTTCTTT	CRTGPVAFF
-	-	TRBV5-4	TRBJ2-3	TGTGCCAGCGGAGCGGAGACCACAGATACGCAGTATTTT	CASGAETTDTQYF
-	TRBD2	TRBV5-1	TRBJ2-3	TGCGCCAGCAGCCCGGGGACTAGCGGGGGGTTGGATACGCAGTATTTT	CASSPGTSGGLDTQYF
once	TRBD1	TRBV7-9	TRBJ2-4	TGTTCCAGCAGCTCCATCCGAACAGGGGGCCTTGCCAAAAACATTCAGTACTTC	CSSSSIRTGGLAKNIQYF
-	-	TRBV6-5	TRBJ2-7	TGTGCCAGCGGGCCCCTGGACTATTACGAGCAGTACTTC	CASGPLDYYEQYF
-	TRBD1	TRBV6-5	TRBJ2-7	TGTGCCAGCCGGGACAGTAGCTACGAGCAGTACTTC	CASRDSSYEQYF
-	TRBD2	TRBV2	TRBJ2-3	TGTGCCAGCAGTGACGGGGCTAGCGGTACCCTAGATACGCAGTATTTT	CASSDGASGTLDTQYF
once	-	TRBV6-5	TRBJ1-2	TGTGCCAGCATTGGAGGGCTACAGGCCCTCGGGGGCTACACCTTC	CASIGGLQALGGYTF
-	TRBD2	TRBV6-1	TRBJ2-5	TGTGCCAGCGGTTCGGGAGGGAAGGGGGAGACCCAGTACTTC	CASGSGGKGETQYF
-	-	TRBV2	TRBJ2-1	TGTGCCAGCGTTTATAGCGGATACTCCTACAATGAGCAGTTCTTC	CASVYSGYSYNEQFF
-	-	TRBV5-1	TRBJ2-7	TGCGCCAGCAGCGGGTGGGGTGCGGGGAGCTCCTACGAGCAGTACTTC	CASSGWGAGSSYEQYF
-	-	TRBV7-9	TRBJ1-1	TGTGCCAGCAGACACGGACTTGGTCTGGACACTGAAGCTTTCTTT	CASRHGLGLDTEAFF
-	TRBD2	TRBV2	TRBJ2-7	TGTGCCAGCAGTGACTCGAGCGGGGACGTCTCCTACGAGCAGTACTTC	CASSDSSGDVSYEQYF
-	TRBD1	TRBV6-1	TRBJ1-3	TGTGCCAGCAGGGAGGGGGACAGCCGAAACACCATATATTTT	CASREGDSRNTIYF
once	TRBD2	TRBV9	TRBJ2-2	TGTGCCAGCCAGGCATCTAGCGGGGGGGCCGGGGAGCTGTTTTTT	CASQASSGGAGELFF
-	TRBD1	TRBV7-3	TRBJ1-2	TGTGCCAGCAGCGGTGGGACAGGGGAACCCTATGGCTACACCTTC	CASSGGTGEPYGYTF
-	-	TRBV19	TRBJ1-1	TGTGCCAGTGGGTGGCAGGGAGGAGAAGCTTTCTTT	CASGWQGGEAFF
-	TRBD1	TRBV27	TRBJ1-2	TGTGCCAGCAGTCCAACCCGGGACAGAACCTATGGCTACACCTTC	CASSPTRDRTYGYTF
-	-	TRBV11-2	TRBJ2-5	TGTGCCAGCAGCTTAGATCTCGGGGAGCAGTACTTC	CASSLDLGEQYF
-	TRBD1	TRBV5-1	TRBJ2-6	TGCGCCAGCAGCTTGCGGCCGGGACAGGGGAGCTCTGGGGCCAACGTCCTGACTTTC	CASSLRPGQGSSGANVLTF
-	TRBD2	TRBV20-1	TRBJ2-7	TGCACTAGGGGACTAGTCTACGAGCAGTACTTC	CTRGLVYEQYF
few	TRBD1	TRBV6-5	TRBJ1-1	TGTGCCAGCAGGAAAGGGACAGGGCATCAAGCTTTCTTT	CASRKGTGHQAFF
-	-	TRBV6-1	TRBJ2-1	TGTGCCAGCAGTCTAACCCGGGGGGCTGGCAATGAGCAGTTCTTC	CASSLTRGAGNEQFF
-	-	TRBV7-6	TRBJ1-2	TGTGCCAGCAGCCCAGGGCGGGGGTACTATGGCTACACCTTC	CASSPGRGYYGYTF
-	-	TRBV2	TRBJ2-3	TGTGCCAGCAAAGGCTTAACAGCTGGCGCAGATACGCAGTATTTT	CASKGLTAGADTQYF
-	TRBD2	TRBV18	TRBJ2-1	TGTGCCAGCTCACCCAGGACTAGCGGGGGGGCCGTCTCTTACAATGAGCAGTTCTTC	CASSPRTSGGAVSYNEQFF
-	-	TRBV5-6	TRBJ2-3	TGTGCCAGCAGCTTGTCCCCATACATCAGCACAGATACGCAGTATTTT	CASSLSPYISTDTQYF
-	TRBD1	TRBV7-8	TRBJ1-2	TGTGCCAGCAGCTTCGACAGGGGAATAGGTGGCTACACCTTC	CASSFDRGIGGYTF
-	TRBD2	TRBV9	TRBJ2-1	TGTGCCAGCAGCGTAGTCACGGGGGGGGGTTCAATGATCGGGGAGCAGTTCTTC	CASSVVTGGGSMIGEQFF
-	-	TRBV9	TRBJ2-1	TGTGCCAGCAGCGTAGTGGCGGACATCCGAAATGAGCAGTTCTTC	CASSVVADIRNEQFF
-	-	TRBV6-5	TRBJ1-5	TGTGCCAGCAGCGAACAGGGACGACAGCCCCAGCATTTT	CASSEQGRQPQHF
-	-	TRBV10-2	TRBJ2-7	TGCGCCAGCAGTGAGTTCCCAGGGGAGCAGTACTTC	CASSEFPGEQYF
-	TRBD1	TRBV6-4	TRBJ2-7	TGTGCCAGCACAAGACAGGGTAGAGCCCTAGGGCCCTACGAGCAGTACTTC	CASTRQGRALGPYEQYF
-	TRBD2	TRBV4-2	TRBJ2-5	TGTGCCAGCAGCCAGGGCCGGGGGGACCAAGAGACCCAGTACTTC	CASSQGRGDQETQYF
-	-	TRBV5-4	TRBJ2-7	TGTGCCAGCAGTCAGGGGACCTCTACCTACGAGCAGTACTTC	CASSQGTSTYEQYF